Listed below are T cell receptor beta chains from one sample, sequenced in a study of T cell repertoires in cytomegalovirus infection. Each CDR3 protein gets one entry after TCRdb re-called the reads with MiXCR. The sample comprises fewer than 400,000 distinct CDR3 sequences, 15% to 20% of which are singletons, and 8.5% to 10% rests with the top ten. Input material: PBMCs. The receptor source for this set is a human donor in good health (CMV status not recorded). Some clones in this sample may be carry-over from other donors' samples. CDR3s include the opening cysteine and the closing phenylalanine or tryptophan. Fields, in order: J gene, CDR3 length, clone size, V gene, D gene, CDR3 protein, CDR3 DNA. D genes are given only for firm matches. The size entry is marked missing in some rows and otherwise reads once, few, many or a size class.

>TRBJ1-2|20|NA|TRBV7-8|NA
CASSTTYLVGREDGFGGYTF
TGTGCCAGCAGCACCACATATTTGGTTGGGAGAGAGGATGGTTTCGGGGGCTACACCTTC
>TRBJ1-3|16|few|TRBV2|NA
CASTVQAWSSGNTIYF
TGTGCCAGCACCGTACAAGCATGGTCCTCTGGAAACACCATATATTTT
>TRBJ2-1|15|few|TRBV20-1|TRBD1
CSAPTGTGDLNEQFF
TGCAGTGCCCCCACCGGGACAGGTGACCTCAATGAGCAGTTCTTC
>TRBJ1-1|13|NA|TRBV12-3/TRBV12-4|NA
CASILQAGTEAFF
TGTGCCAGCATCCTACAGGCGGGCACTGAAGCTTTCTTT
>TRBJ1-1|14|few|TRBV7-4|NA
CASSLGGGNLQAFF
TGTGCCAGCAGCTTAGGAGGGGGAAACCTACAAGCTTTCTTT
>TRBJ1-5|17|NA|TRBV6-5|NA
CASSYPLARDSNQPQHF
TGTGCCAGCAGTTACCCCTTAGCCAGGGATAGCAATCAGCCCCAGCATTTT
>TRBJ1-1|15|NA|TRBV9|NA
CASSPTGGPGTEAFF
TGTGCCAGCAGCCCAACCGGGGGACCCGGCACTGAAGCTTTCTTT
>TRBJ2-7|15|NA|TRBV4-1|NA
CASSQDGVGTYEQYF
TGCGCCAGCAGCCAAGATGGTGTGGGCACCTACGAGCAGTACTTC
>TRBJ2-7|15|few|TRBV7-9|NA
CASSSPYGQSYEQYF
TGTGCCAGCAGCTCACCCTACGGGCAGTCCTACGAGCAGTACTTC
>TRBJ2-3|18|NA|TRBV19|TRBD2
CASSIRREGLGDPDTQYF
TGTGCCAGTAGTATCCGGCGGGAGGGCCTAGGGGATCCAGATACGCAGTATTTT
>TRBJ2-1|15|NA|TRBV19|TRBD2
CASSIFAGETYEQFF
TGTGCCAGTAGTATTTTTGCGGGAGAAACCTATGAGCAGTTCTTC
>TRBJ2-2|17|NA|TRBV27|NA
CASSLGGLVPNTGELFF
TGTGCCAGCAGTTTAGGGGGACTGGTACCGAACACCGGGGAGCTGTTTTTT
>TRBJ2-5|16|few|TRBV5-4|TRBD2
CASSLGTGLVGETQYF
TGTGCCAGCAGCTTGGGAACGGGACTAGTAGGAGAGACCCAGTACTTC
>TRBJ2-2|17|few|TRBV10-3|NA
CAISESGTLSNTGELFF
TGTGCCATCAGTGAATCCGGGACTCTCTCGAACACCGGGGAGCTGTTTTTT
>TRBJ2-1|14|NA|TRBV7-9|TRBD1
CASRPRDRLNEQFF
TGTGCCAGCAGACCCCGGGACAGGCTCAATGAGCAGTTCTTC
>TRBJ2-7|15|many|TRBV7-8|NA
CASSPRRAKPNEQYF
TGTGCCAGCAGCCCCCGGAGAGCGAAGCCTAACGAGCAGTACTTC
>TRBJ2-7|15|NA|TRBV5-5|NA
CASSSRGSREYEQYF
TGTGCCAGCAGCTCCCGCGGCAGTCGGGAATACGAGCAGTACTTC
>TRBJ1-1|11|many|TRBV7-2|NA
CASTLDTEAFF
TGTGCCAGCACCCTCGACACTGAAGCTTTCTTT
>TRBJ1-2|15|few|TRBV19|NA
CASSIGGPTNYGYTF
TGTGCCAGTAGTATTGGCGGTCCTACTAACTATGGCTACACCTTC
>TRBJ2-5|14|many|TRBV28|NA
CASRPRTAQETQYF
TGTGCCAGCAGACCTAGGACAGCTCAAGAGACCCAGTACTTC
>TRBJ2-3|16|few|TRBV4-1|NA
CASSVEGGPSTDTQYF
TGCGCCAGCAGCGTAGAAGGGGGTCCTAGCACAGATACGCAGTATTTT
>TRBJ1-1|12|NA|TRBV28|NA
CASSSRGAEAFF
TGTGCCAGCAGTTCAAGGGGGGCTGAAGCTTTCTTT
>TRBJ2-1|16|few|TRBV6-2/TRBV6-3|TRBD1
CASSRQGGRAYNEQFF
TGTGCCAGCAGCAGACAGGGGGGACGGGCCTACAATGAGCAGTTCTTC
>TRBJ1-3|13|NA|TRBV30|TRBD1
CAWRGTGRHTIYF
TGTGCCTGGAGGGGGACAGGGCGACACACCATATATTTT
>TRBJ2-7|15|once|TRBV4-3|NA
CASSPNIGVVDEQYF
TGCGCCAGCAGCCCCAATATTGGTGTGGTTGACGAGCAGTACTTC
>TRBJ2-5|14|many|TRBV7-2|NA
CASSSVGVQETQYF
TGTGCCAGCAGCTCAGTAGGCGTCCAAGAGACCCAGTACTTC
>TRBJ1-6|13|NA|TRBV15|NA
CATSSAIGSPLHF
TGTGCCACCAGCAGTGCCATTGGTTCACCCCTCCACTTT
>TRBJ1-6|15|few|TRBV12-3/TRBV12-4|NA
CASSLTRATHSPLHF
TGTGCCAGCAGTTTAACCAGGGCTACTCATTCACCCCTCCACTTT
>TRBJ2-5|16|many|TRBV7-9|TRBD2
CASRGTSGDTQETQYF
TGTGCCAGCAGGGGGACTAGCGGGGATACCCAAGAGACCCAGTACTTC
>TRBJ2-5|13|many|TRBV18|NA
CASSPVGGETQYF
TGTGCCAGCAGCCCAGTTGGGGGAGAGACCCAGTACTTC
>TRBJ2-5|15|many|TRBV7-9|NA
CASSAVAGSRETQYF
TGTGCCAGCAGCGCAGTTGCGGGATCCAGAGAGACCCAGTACTTC
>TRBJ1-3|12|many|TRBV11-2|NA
CASSQGGNTIYF
TGTGCCAGCAGCCAAGGTGGAAACACCATATATTTT
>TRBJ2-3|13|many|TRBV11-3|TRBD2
CASSLTRWGGQYF
TGTGCCAGCAGCTTGACGCGCTGGGGGGGGCAGTATTTT
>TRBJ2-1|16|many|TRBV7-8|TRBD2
CASSLEASGIYNEQFF
TGTGCCAGCAGCTTAGAGGCTAGCGGGATATACAATGAGCAGTTCTTC
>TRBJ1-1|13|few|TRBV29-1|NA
CSVVRGTRTEAFF
TGCAGCGTTGTACGGGGGACGCGGACTGAAGCTTTCTTT
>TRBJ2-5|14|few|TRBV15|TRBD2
CATSRGLAHETQYF
TGTGCCACCAGCAGGGGACTAGCGCACGAGACCCAGTACTTC
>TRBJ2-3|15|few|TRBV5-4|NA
CASSLSGESTDTQYF
TGTGCCAGCAGCCTTAGCGGAGAGAGCACAGATACGCAGTATTTT
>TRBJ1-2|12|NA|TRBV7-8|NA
CASSLRERGYTF
TGTGCCAGCAGCTTACGGGAGCGGGGCTACACCTTC
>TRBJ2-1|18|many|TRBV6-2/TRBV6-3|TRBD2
CASRSGLAGGYSYNEQFF
TGTGCCAGCAGATCGGGACTAGCGGGAGGGTACTCCTACAATGAGCAGTTCTTC
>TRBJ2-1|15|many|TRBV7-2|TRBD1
CASSLAGQGTNEQFF
TGTGCCAGCAGCTTAGCCGGACAGGGGACGAATGAGCAGTTCTTC
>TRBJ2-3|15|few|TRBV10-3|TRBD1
CAISGGQGLTDTQYF
TGTGCCATCAGCGGGGGACAGGGCCTCACAGATACGCAGTATTTT
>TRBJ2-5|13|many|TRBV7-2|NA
CASSFGHQETQYF
TGTGCCAGCAGCTTCGGACACCAAGAGACCCAGTACTTC
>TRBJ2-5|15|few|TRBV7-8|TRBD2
CASSLPRGVEETQYF
TGTGCCAGCAGCTTGCCACGGGGGGTGGAAGAGACCCAGTACTTC
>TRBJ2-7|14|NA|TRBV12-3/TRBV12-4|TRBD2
CASSSSGSHGEQYF
TGTGCCAGCAGTTCCAGCGGGAGTCACGGCGAGCAGTACTTC
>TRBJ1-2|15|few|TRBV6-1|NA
CASTGRPGWGYGYTF
TGTGCCAGCACGGGCCGGCCAGGGTGGGGGTATGGCTACACCTTC
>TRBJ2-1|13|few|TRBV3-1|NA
CASSQGYGNEQFF
TGTGCCAGCAGCCAAGGGTATGGCAATGAGCAGTTCTTC
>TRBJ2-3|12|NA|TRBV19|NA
CASSTTTDTQYF
TGTGCCAGTAGTACCACAACAGATACGCAGTATTTT
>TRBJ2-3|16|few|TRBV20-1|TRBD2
CSARTSGSSGTDTQYF
TGCAGTGCTAGGACTAGCGGGAGCTCTGGCACAGATACGCAGTATTTT
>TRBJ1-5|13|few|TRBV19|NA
CASSIPGPQPQHF
TGTGCCAGTAGTATACCCGGACCCCAGCCCCAGCATTTT
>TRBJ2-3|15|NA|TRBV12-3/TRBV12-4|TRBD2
CASSSGRGDTDTQYF
TGTGCCAGCAGTTCGGGACGGGGGGATACAGATACGCAGTATTTT
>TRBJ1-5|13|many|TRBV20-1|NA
CSARMDSNQPQHF
TGCAGTGCTAGAATGGATAGCAATCAGCCCCAGCATTTT
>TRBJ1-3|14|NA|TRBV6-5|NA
CASRITGTGNTIYF
TGTGCCAGCAGAATTACAGGGACTGGAAACACCATATATTTT
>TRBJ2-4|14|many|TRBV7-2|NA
CASSPPGSKNIQYF
TGTGCCAGCAGCCCTCCAGGGTCAAAAAACATTCAGTACTTC